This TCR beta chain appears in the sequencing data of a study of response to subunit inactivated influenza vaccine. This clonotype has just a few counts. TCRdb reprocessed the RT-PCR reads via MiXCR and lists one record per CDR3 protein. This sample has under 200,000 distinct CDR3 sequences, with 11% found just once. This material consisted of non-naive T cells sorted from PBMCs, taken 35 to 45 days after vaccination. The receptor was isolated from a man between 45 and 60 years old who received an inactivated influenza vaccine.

In DNA form, the CDR3 reads TGCAGTGCTAGAGATCGAATCTTTGGGGCGGGGGCTTCCAATGAGCAGTTCTTC. It yields the protein CSARDRIFGAGASNEQFF. This chain uses TRBV20-1 with TRBJ2-1, with a weak D call TRBD2 (7 bases). The ends were cut back, 0 bases at V and 6 bases at J, with 24 bases in the middle. The CDR3 length is 18 residues. CDR1 is DFQATT, CDR2 SNEGSKA, per germline (reference sequence).